This T cell receptor beta chain stems from a study of blood T cell repertoires in COVID-19. This clone has a count of ten or more. Per the original data handling: The authors estimated nucleated cell counts from reference gene primer amplification. Libraries were prepared by immunoSEQ multiplex PCR; TCRdb keeps only in-frame clonotypes and omits some of them. The D gene and trimming were derived from the DNA, and the V and J assignments and clone size from that table. The profile shows about 87,000 clones, around 83% of them singletons. The CDR3 spans 13 residues. V lost 3 bases, J lost 2 bases, and 7 bases lay in between.

The sample comprised peripheral blood. The source is a woman in her 70s with acute or convalescent COVID-19. The chain combines TRBV12-3 or TRBV12-4 with TRBJ1-1; D possibly corresponds to TRBD1 (5 bases). The CDR3 reads CASSLGGNTEAFF. CDR3 bases: TGTGCCAGCAGTTTGGGGGGTAACACTGAAGCTTTCTTT.